The 26 T cell receptor beta chains below all came from one sample that was sequenced in a study of blood T cells in healthy people across ages (dated by TCRdb to about 2015). Receptors were amplified or captured by 5' RACE. The listed sequencing device is Illumina HiSeq 2500. A second PCR of roughly 7 to 12 cycles was run with a J-beta primer mix and a sample-barcoded 5' primer. The public reads were reprocessed in TCRdb via fastp at Q25 and MiXCR, keeping in-frame beta chains. Each CDR3 protein gets just one entry, which takes the most common genes and DNA from the rows behind it. The sample profile shows about 1.1 million distinct CDR3 sequences; under 40% of them were found once. The ten largest clonotypes hold roughly 14% of the sample. Sequencing was performed on blood. The receptors derive from a young man in good health.

A note on this clonotype: At one boundary the junction diverges from the germline segment, which might be a read error. The rearrangement links TRBV6-1 to TRBJ2-7; TRBD1 aligns across 8 bases. The CDR3 runs to 15 residues. Germline V gives CDR1 MNHNS, CDR2 SASEGT. CDR3 loop: CVSSARTGTSYEQYF. As DNA, the CDR3 is TGTGTCAGCAGCGCTCGGACAGGGACCTCCTACGAGCAGTACTTC.

The rearrangement uses TRBV6-5 and TRBJ2-4; 7 bases fit TRBD1. Germline V CDR1 and CDR2: MNHEY, SVGAGI. V was clipped by 2 bases and J by 0 bases; unmatched bases: 10. CDR3 length: 18 amino acids. The CDR3 is CASSYRREGGPAKNIQYF. CDR3 DNA sequence: TGTGCCAGCAGTTACCGGCGTGAAGGGGGCCCAGCCAAAAACATTCAGTACTTC.

About this clonotype itself: Germline and junction disagree at one end, which may indicate a read error. V gene TRBV4-3 combines with J gene TRBJ2-4; the D is unclear. The CDR3 is 18 residues long. The germline V gene has CDR1 LGHNA and CDR2 YSLEER. The CDR3 DNA is TGCGCTAGCAGCCAAGAGTCGTTGGGTGCACTAGCCAAAAACATTCAGTACTTC. Its translation: CASSQESLGALAKNIQYF.

The V call is TRBV6-6, the J call TRBJ1-2; 10 bases are a match to TRBD1. The germline V gene has CDR1 MNHNY and CDR2 SVGAGI (reference sequence). The CDR3 runs to 13 residues. J lost 5 bases, V lost 7 bases, and 4 bases had no gene match. The CDR3: CASTGTGVYGYTF. The CDR3 DNA reads TGTGCCAGCACCGGGACAGGGGTATATGGCTACACCTTC.

V usage is TRBV7-2 and J usage is TRBJ1-4, with 7 bases lining up with TRBD1. This CDR3 has 16 amino acids. After removal of 5 bases from V and 4 bases from J, the junction contained 10 bases not matched to a gene. Germline assignment: CDR1 SGHTA and CDR2 FQGNSA. This chain's CDR3 is CASSPQGTAGNEKLFF. The CDR3 region has the DNA TGTGCCAGCAGCCCGCAAGGGACAGCGGGTAATGAAAAACTGTTTTTT.

This clonotype was found a few times. This chain links TRBV5-1 with TRBJ1-1; D gene unclear. CDR1 and CDR2 from the germline V gene are SGHRS and YFSETQ. V dropped 4 bases and J dropped 0 bases, with 13 bases sitting between them. CDR3 length: 15 residues. CDR3 residues: CASSSRRDLNTEAFF. Here the CDR3 DNA reads TGCGCCAGCAGCAGCCGACGGGATCTGAACACTGAAGCTTTCTTT.

V is TRBV20-1 and J is TRBJ2-3; the D gene is possibly TRBD2 (5 bases). This CDR3 contains 17 residues. Looked up from germline, CDR1 is DFQATT and CDR2 is SNEGSKA (reference sequence). V shed 6 bases and J shed 2 bases, with 24 bases lying between them. CDR3 region: CSAIRDITHLDTDTQYF. CDR3 nucleotide sequence: TGCAGTGCAATCCGGGATATAACCCACCTAGACACAGATACGCAGTATTTT.

Only a few counts were recorded for this clonotype. V gene TRBV7-2 combines with J gene TRBJ1-6, with 10 bases matching TRBD1. Per the germline V gene, CDR1 is SGHTA and CDR2 is FQGNSA. Trimming removed 2 bases from V and 13 bases from J; junction bases left unmatched: 11. The CDR3 extends over 16 amino acids. The CDR3 sequence: CASSLRGGTGAPPLHF. The CDR3 DNA reads TGTGCCAGCAGCTTAAGGGGCGGGACAGGGGCGCCTCCCCTCCACTTT. Full variable domain (remainder filled in from reference TRBV7-2 and TRBJ1-6): GAGVSQSPSNKVTEKGKDVELRCDPISGHTALYWYRQSLGQGLEFLIYFQGNSAPDKSGLPSDRFSAERTGGSVSTLTIQRTQQEDSAVYLCASSLRGGTGAPPLHFGNGTRLTVT.

This clonotype has a handful of counts. The chain links TRBV12-3 or TRBV12-4 to TRBJ2-1; D is possibly TRBD1 (5 bases). V was trimmed by 4 bases and J by 2 bases, leaving 12 bases between them. The CDR3 has 15 amino acids. CDR3 region: CASSSRVRAYNEQFF. CDR3 DNA: TGTGCCAGCAGTTCCAGGGTTAGGGCCTACAATGAGCAGTTCTTC.

This clonotype occurred a few times. The J gene is TRBJ1-5, the V gene TRBV10-3; 8 bases agree with TRBD1. The CDR3 is 14 residues long. The germline gives CDR1 ENHRY, CDR2 SYGVKD. With V trimmed by 6 bases and J by 3 bases, 4 bases remained unmatched. The CDR3 DNA reads TGTGCCATCAGCACACAGGGGGTCAATCAGCCCCAGCATTTT. It yields the protein CAISTQGVNQPQHF.

This chain connects TRBV20-1 to TRBJ2-1; 8 nucleotides match TRBD2. V lost 6 bases, J lost 0 bases, and 4 bases stayed unmatched. Germline V gene data show CDR1 as DFQATT and CDR2 as SNEGSKA (reference sequence). The CDR3 is made up of 14 amino acids. The CDR3 DNA is TGCAGTGCCCCGGGGGGGAGCTCCTACAATGAGCAGTTCTTC. Protein sequence: CSAPGGSSYNEQFF.

J is TRBJ1-2 and V is TRBV27; D gene unclear. Germline V CDR1 and CDR2: MNHEY, SMNVEV (reference sequence). The CDR3 totals 15 residues. V lost 7 bases and J lost 7, with 22 bases in between. The CDR3 DNA sequence: TGTGCCAGCACGACCGTCCGTGAGGGCCGGGTTGGCTACACCTTC. Its protein product is CASTTVREGRVGYTF.

The chain links TRBV10-3 to TRBJ1-4; tentative D call: TRBD1 (5 bases). The V and J ends lost 8 bases and 8 bases respectively, with 18 bases between them. Germline CDR1 is ENHRY and CDR2 is SYGVKD. The CDR3 spans 14 residues. The DNA for the CDR3 is TGTGCCATCGGGGAAGCAGGGACGGGCGAAAAACTGTTTTTT. This codes for CAIGEAGTGEKLFF.

This clonotype showed up just a few times. The rearrangement joins TRBV6-6 to TRBJ1-5; TRBD1 might be the D (5 bases). Trimming shortened V by 0 bases and J by 2 bases, and 14 bases separated the two germline ends. Germline assignment: CDR1 MNHNY and CDR2 SVGAGI (reference sequence). CDR3 length: 17 residues. CDR3 residues: CASSYSRGGIGNQPQHF. CDR3 nucleotide sequence: TGTGCCAGCAGTTACTCGAGGGGAGGTATTGGCAATCAGCCCCAGCATTTT.

The chain carries TRBV10-3 and TRBJ1-1, with D perhaps matching TRBD1 (5 bases). V was clipped by 3 bases and J by 1 base, with 27 bases between them. This CDR3 has 20 residues. Germline lookup yields CDR1 ENHRY and CDR2 SYGVKD. CDR3 sequence reads: CAISDLIGPALPGQNTEAFF. DNA for the CDR3: TGTGCCATCAGTGACCTAATTGGCCCCGCTCTCCCAGGGCAGAACACTGAAGCTTTCTTT.

Only a few counts were recorded for this clonotype. The V call is TRBV5-1, the J call TRBJ2-1; 10 bases are shared with TRBD2. The V gene's germline CDR1 is SGHRS and CDR2 YFSETQ. This CDR3 comprises 17 residues. The V segment lost 4 bases and the J segment 5 bases; nucleotides outside the gene matches: 12. CDR3 nucleotides: TGCGCCAGCAGCCCTCTCGAACTAGCGGGACATGACAATGAGCAGTTCTTC. Protein product: CASSPLELAGHDNEQFF.

This sequence joins TRBV3-1 and TRBJ2-2; D is unresolved. The CDR3 extends over 16 amino acids. From germline, CDR1 is LGHDT and CDR2 YNNKEL (reference sequence). Trimming pared 0 bases from V and 4 bases from J, leaving 12 bases between. The CDR3 bases are TGTGCCAGCAGCCAAGATCACTGGGGATCCACCGGGGAGCTGTTTTTT. Translated, it gives CASSQDHWGSTGELFF.

This clonotype was seen at least ten times. The CDR3 bases are TGTGCCAGCAGCTCCAGGGTTACTAGCACAGATACGCAGTATTTT. Translation gives CASSSRVTSTDTQYF. The V and J genes are TRBV7-2 and TRBJ2-3; a possible D gene is TRBD1 (5 bases). The CDR3 has 15 amino acids. With 4 bases removed from V and 0 bases from J, the gap between germline ends came to 11 bases. The V gene's germline CDR1 is SGHTA and CDR2 FQGNSA.

This sequence joins TRBV20-1 and TRBJ2-1, with TRBD2 identical over 9 bases. Germline V gene data show CDR1 as DFQATT and CDR2 as SNEGSKA (reference sequence). The ends lost 3 bases at V and 1 base at J; junction bases unmatched: 4. The length of the CDR3 is 15 residues. The CDR3 loop reads CSASGGGVSYNEQFF. The CDR3 DNA reads TGCAGTGCTAGCGGCGGGGGGGTATCCTACAATGAGCAGTTCTTC.

The CDR3 sequence: CASSWIGGETQYF. The CDR3 nucleotides read TGTGCCAGCAGCTGGATAGGGGGTGAGACCCAGTACTTC. This chain joins TRBV7-8 and TRBJ2-4; the D gene is possibly TRBD1 (6 bases). The J call may be mistaken, given a closer DNA end match to TRBJ2-5. The length of the CDR3 is 13 residues. Germline lookup yields CDR1 SGHVS and CDR2 FQNEAQ.

This sequence joins TRBV11-3 and TRBJ2-5, with 8 nucleotides matching TRBD2. This CDR3 is built from 16 residues. From germline, CDR1 is SGHNT and CDR2 YENEEA. V was pared by 5 bases and J by 11 bases, with 19 bases of the junction left unmatched. The CDR3 protein is CASSLRRGGQGNEQYF. In nucleotides, the CDR3 is TGTGCCAGCAGCCTACGCCGGGGGGGCCAGGGTAATGAGCAGTACTTC.

As regards this clonotype: One junction end disagrees with the germline gene, perhaps due to a read error. The chain employs TRBV25-1 and TRBJ2-7; weak D call: TRBD2 (5 bases). This CDR3 is 14 amino acids long. Germline lookup yields CDR1 MGHDK and CDR2 SYGVNS. CDR3: CAGSESGSSYEQYF. The CDR3 DNA reads as TGTGCCGGCAGTGAATCGGGAAGCTCCTACGAGCAGTACTTC.

This clonotype occurred a few times. The chain employs TRBV4-1 and TRBJ1-2; D remains unclear. The V and J ends lost 0 bases and 4 bases respectively, with 15 bases between them. The germline gives CDR1 MGHRA, CDR2 YSYEKL. The CDR3 covers 16 residues. The CDR3 nucleotides are TGCGCCAGCAGCCAAGATATGAGTAGTTACGGCTATGGCTACACCTTC. It translates to CASSQDMSSYGYGYTF.

In this sample, this clonotype turned up many times. The chain has TRBV9 and TRBJ2-5; no definite D call. CDR1 and CDR2 (germline): SGDLS, YYNGEE. Trimming left V 0 bases short and J 3 bases short, with 6 bases between. The CDR3 is 13 amino acids. CDR3 amino acids: CASSVGAEETQYF. CDR3 in DNA: TGTGCCAGCAGCGTAGGGGCCGAAGAGACCCAGTACTTC.

CDR3 loop: CASSLSGASSSHEQFF. The CDR3 nucleotides are TGCGCCAGCAGCTTGTCAGGGGCTTCCTCCTCCCATGAGCAGTTCTTC. V and J are TRBV5-1 and TRBJ2-1; tentatively, D is TRBD1 (6 bases). CDR3 length equals 16 residues. CDR1 and CDR2 (germline): SGHRS, YFSETQ. The V end lost 1 base, the J end lost 8 bases, and 19 bases lay between the germline ends.

The chain carries TRBV7-2 and TRBJ2-3; TRBD1 agrees at 7 bases. Trimming at V came to 5 bases and at J to 2 bases, leaving 7 bases not matched to a gene. This CDR3 is 15 amino acids long. Germline-derived CDR1 and CDR2 are SGHTA and FQGNSA. The CDR3 coding sequence is TGTGCCAGCAGCCCAGAGGGGGCACTCACAGATACGCAGTATTTT. As protein: CASSPEGALTDTQYF.